This entry lists 26 T cell receptor beta chains sequenced from one sample in a study of metastatic and nonmetastatic thyroid tumors. Through MiXCR, TCRdb re-clonotyped the PCR reads. The sample yields roughly 65,000 clones, 14% seen once. Patients underwent thyroid surgery, and none had received any treatment before it. Sequenced input: blood. These receptors were taken from a male donor with papillary thyroid cancer or a benign thyroid nodule (not recorded which). Some clones in this sample may be carry-over from other donors' samples.

V is TRBV6-2 or TRBV6-3 and J is TRBJ1-6; no firm D call. This CDR3 region has 11 residues. Germline V lookup: CDR1 MNHEY, CDR2 SVGEGT. The ends were cut back, 9 bases at V and 4 bases at J, with 4 bases in the middle. CDR3: CARIYNSPLHF. DNA of the CDR3: TGTGCCAGGATATATAATTCACCCCTCCACTTT.

This clone was recorded many times. This rearrangement joins TRBV12-3 or TRBV12-4 to TRBJ2-2, with TRBD2 matching 7 bases. This CDR3 contains 15 residues. V trimming: 4 bases; J trimming: 5 bases; junction bases outside the gene matches: 7. The CDR3 protein is CASSSSGGRTGELFF. CDR3 bases: TGTGCCAGCAGTTCTAGCGGAGGTAGAACCGGGGAGCTGTTTTTT.

This clone was seen a handful of times. A much larger clone is a single base away; this may be a read error. The chain has TRBV5-8 and TRBJ1-2; 7 bases agree with TRBD1. The V segment lost 1 base and the J segment 6 bases; nucleotides outside the gene matches: 3. There are 13 residues in the CDR3. Germline CDR1 is SGHTS and CDR2 is YDEGEE. The CDR3 coding sequence is TGTGCCAGCAGCTTGACAGGGGTCCATGGCTACACCTTC. Translation: CASSLTGVHGYTF.

The V call is TRBV5-6, the J call TRBJ1-5; D perhaps matches TRBD1 (6 bases). V lost 9 bases and J 0 bases, leaving 22 bases between the germline ends. The germline V gene has CDR1 SGHDT and CDR2 YYEEEE. The CDR3 is made up of 17 amino acids. CDR3 residues: CAIRLGRGGYSNQPQHF. CDR3 nucleotides: TGTGCCATCAGATTGGGCCGAGGGGGTTATAGCAATCAGCCCCAGCATTTT.

This clone was seen repeatedly, ten times or more. The chain joins TRBV2 to TRBJ2-7, with 9 bases aligning to TRBD2. This CDR3 has 12 residues. The J segment lost 10 bases and the V segment lost 5 bases, leaving 6 bases of the junction unmatched. CDR1 and CDR2 from the germline V gene are SNHLY and FYNNEI. Here the CDR3 DNA reads TGTGCCAGCAGTTATAGCGGGAGATACCAGTACTTC. Its translation is CASSYSGRYQYF.

The table lists this clone with a few counts. The rearrangement links TRBV2 to TRBJ1-1; 7 nucleotides align to TRBD1. V gave up 9 bases and J gave up 1 base; unmatched junction bases: 5. Germline assignment: CDR1 SNHLY and CDR2 FYNNEI. This CDR3 has 13 residues. The CDR3 reads CASRQGTNTEAFF. CDR3 sequence (DNA): TGTGCCAGTAGACAGGGTACGAACACTGAAGCTTTCTTT.

This clone was seen ten or more times. The chain recombines TRBV10-1 with TRBJ2-3, with D unclear. The CDR3 contains 11 residues. Germline V gives CDR1 WNHNN, CDR2 SYGVQD (reference sequence). V lost 5 bases to trimming and J lost 3 bases, with 3 bases between them. CDR3 sequence: CASSSTDTQYF. The CDR3 region has the DNA TGCGCCAGCAGTTCAACAGATACGCAGTATTTT.

This clone has a count of ten or more. This chain joins TRBV30 and TRBJ1-2; D may be TRBD1 (6 bases). The CDR3 consists of 17 residues. From germline, CDR1 is GTSNPN and CDR2 SVGIG (reference sequence). V lost 4 bases and J lost 1, with 22 bases in between. The CDR3 DNA is TGTGCCTGGACCCCAGGGGACACGTCTTGGGGTAACTATGGCTACACCTTC. Its protein is CAWTPGDTSWGNYGYTF.

This clone was recorded many times. V and J are TRBV19 and TRBJ2-7; TRBD1 matches at 7 bases. The CDR3 is 15 amino acids. J lost 0 bases, V lost 7 bases, and 9 bases had no gene match. Germline lookup yields CDR1 LNHDA and CDR2 SQIVND (reference sequence). The CDR3 DNA follows: TGTGCCAGTATCGGGATCCGGGACAGCTCCTACGAGCAGTACGTC. Its protein product is CASIGIRDSSYEQYV.

As for this clone: Germline is not matched at one junction end, which may reflect a read error. The chain recombines TRBV7-2 with TRBJ1-2; D is undetermined. This CDR3 contains 14 residues. Germline CDR1 and CDR2: SGHTA and FQGNSA. CDR3 loop: CASSLNGVFSGYTF. CDR3 DNA sequence: TGTGCCAGCAGCTTGAACGGAGTTTTCTCAGGCTACACATTC.

This clone was counted ten times or more. V and J are TRBV27 and TRBJ1-5, with D hard to call. V shed 8 bases and J shed 4 bases, with 21 bases lying between them. The CDR3 runs 16 residues. Germline loops: CDR1 MNHEY, CDR2 SMNVEV (reference sequence). The CDR3 nucleotides are TGTGCCAGCCTACCAAGGGTCCCGATCCGAAATCAGCCCCAGCATTTT. It translates to CASLPRVPIRNQPQHF.

This clone was seen a few times. This chain connects TRBV15 to TRBJ2-7; 14 nucleotides match TRBD2. Germline trimming cut 0 bases from V and 6 bases from J; bases unmatched to any gene: 4. This CDR3 has 16 amino acids. CDR1 is LNHNV, CDR2 YYDKDF, per germline (reference sequence). This chain's CDR3 is CATSRDLGLAGGEQYF. The CDR3 nucleotides read TGTGCCACCAGCAGAGATCTAGGACTAGCGGGAGGCGAGCAGTACTTC.

This clone has ten or more counts. The genes are TRBV4-2 and TRBJ2-1; 9 bases are a match to TRBD2. Per germline, CDR1 LGHNA and CDR2 YNFKEQ. This CDR3 comprises 19 residues. V lost 4 bases, J lost 3 bases, and 16 bases stayed unmatched. The CDR3 DNA is TGTGCCAGCAGCCGACTCAGTAGGCTAGCGGGAATACACTACAATGAGCAGTTCTTC. Its translation is CASSRLSRLAGIHYNEQFF.

This clone appeared a few times. The chain uses TRBV6-1 and TRBJ2-3; 8 bases align to TRBD1. Germline V lookup: CDR1 MNHNS, CDR2 SASEGT. V shed 3 bases and J 2 bases; nucleotides not matched to a gene: 4. The CDR3 has 15 amino acids. CDR3 residues: CASSDGTGNTDTQYF. The CDR3 DNA sequence: TGTGCCAGCAGTGACGGGACAGGAAACACAGATACGCAGTATTTT.

This clone was seen ten or more times. The chain carries TRBV7-9 and TRBJ1-4, with D possibly being TRBD1 (6 bases). The CDR3 runs to 15 residues. V gave up 4 bases and J gave up 7 bases, with 16 bases separating them. Germline V gene sequence: CDR1 SEHNR, CDR2 FQNEAQ (reference sequence). The CDR3: CASSWFGGGREKLFF. The CDR3 DNA follows: TGTGCCAGCAGCTGGTTCGGGGGCGGGCGTGAAAAACTGTTTTTT.

Remarks on this clone: A much bigger clone sits one base away, suggesting this may be a read error. Other DNA variants within this sample encode the same CDR3. The chain recombines TRBV30 with TRBJ1-2; D is ambiguous. Trimming took off 2 bases at V and 5 bases at J, with 9 bases between the two ends. Per the germline V gene, CDR1 is GTSNPN and CDR2 is SVGIG (reference sequence). The CDR3 is 12 amino acids. The CDR3 region has the DNA TGTGCCTGGAGTATTGCTAGTTATGGCTACACCTTC. It encodes CAWSIASYGYTF. The full variable domain, completed using reference TRBV30 and TRBJ1-2, is SQTIHQWPATLVQPVGSPLSLECTVEGTSNPNLYWYRQAAGRGLQLLFYSVGIGQISSEVPQNLSASRPQDRQFILSSKKLLLSDSGFYLCAWSIASYGYTFGSGTRLTVV.

The J gene is TRBJ2-5, the V gene TRBV28; the D is unclear. This CDR3 contains 12 residues. Germline assignment: CDR1 MDHEN and CDR2 SYDVKM. Trimming pared 7 bases from V and 4 bases from J, leaving 10 bases between. DNA for the CDR3: TGTGCCAGCACTTCCCCCCGAGAGACCCAGTACTTC. This gives the protein CASTSPRETQYF.

This clone was recorded many times. Being one base from a much bigger clone, this may be a read error. This CDR3 is also generated by other DNA sequences in the sample. The V and J genes are TRBV27 and TRBJ2-6; no clear D gene. Germline CDR1 MNHEY, CDR2 SMNVEV (reference sequence). This CDR3 comprises 17 residues. The CDR3 region has the DNA TGTGCCAGCACCCGAACCCAGACATTCTCTGGTGCCAACGTCCTGACTTTC. Translation: CASTRTQTFSGANVLTF.

This clone was recorded many times. V is TRBV12-3 or TRBV12-4 and J is TRBJ1-5, with D uncertain. Trimming shortened V by 8 bases and J by 7 bases, and 9 bases separated the two germline ends. This CDR3 region has 11 residues. CDR3 nucleotide sequence: TGTGCCAGCGGGTCTGACCAGCCCCAGCATTTT. This codes for CASGSDQPQHF.

This clone has a count of ten or more. The gene calls are TRBV29-1 and TRBJ2-1; tentative D call: TRBD1 (5 bases). CDR3 size: 12 residues. Per the germline V gene, CDR1 is SQVTM and CDR2 is ANQGSEA. Trimming removed 4 bases from V and 5 bases from J, with 9 bases in between. CDR3 in amino acids: CSVGAGNNEQFF. The CDR3 nucleotides are TGCAGCGTTGGAGCAGGGAACAATGAGCAGTTCTTC.

At least ten counts were recorded for this clone. The gene calls are TRBV7-8 and TRBJ1-5; 8 nucleotides align to TRBD1. This CDR3 comprises 18 residues. Germline CDR1 reads SGHVS; CDR2 reads FQNEAQ. After removal of 1 base from V and 4 bases from J, the junction contained 12 bases not matched to a gene. The CDR3 DNA reads as TGTGCCAGCAGCTTAGTTCCCAGGGGGCTCCGGGATAATCAGCCCCAGCATTTT. Its protein product is CASSLVPRGLRDNQPQHF.

This clone was seen many times. This may be a read error: a much more frequent sequence differs by one nucleotide. The chain joins TRBV12-3 or TRBV12-4 to TRBJ2-1; unclear D gene. This CDR3 spans 12 amino acids. The V and J ends lost 6 bases and 8 bases respectively, with 11 bases between them. Here the CDR3 reads CASSPGSDEQFF. CDR3 bases: TGTGCCAGCAGCCCAGGCAGCGATGAGCAGTTCTTC.

This clone was picked up many times. The V call is TRBV2, the J call TRBJ1-5, with a weak D call TRBD1 (6 bases). The CDR3 is made up of 14 amino acids. Trimming pared 7 bases from V and 4 bases from J, leaving 14 bases between. From germline, CDR1 is SNHLY and CDR2 FYNNEI. CDR3 amino acids: CASTGAGTNQPQHF. CDR3 DNA sequence: TGTGCCAGCACCGGGGCAGGGACAAATCAGCCCCAGCATTTT.

V is TRBV2 and J is TRBJ2-7; 7 bases match TRBD2. Per the germline V gene, CDR1 is SNHLY and CDR2 is FYNNEI. This CDR3 region has 14 residues. Trimming took 7 bases from V and 6 from J; bases not matched to a gene: 12. The CDR3 nucleotides are TGTGCCAGCATGGGGGGGATTTACGGTCTCGAGCAGTACTTC. Translated, it gives CASMGGIYGLEQYF.

Only a few counts were recorded for this clone. It may be a read error: a sequence one base away is much more abundant. The chain has TRBV12-3 or TRBV12-4 and TRBJ2-2; D is perhaps TRBD2 (6 bases). V was pared by 6 bases and J by 4 bases, with 24 bases between. The CDR3 is 18 amino acids. The chain's CDR3 is CASSLLWSREYATGELFF. In DNA form, the CDR3 reads TGTGCCAGCAGCCTCCTTTGGAGTCGGGAGTACGCCACCGGGGAGCTGTTTTTT.

As to this clone: Possible read error: a much larger clone is one base away. This sequence joins TRBV7-7 and TRBJ1-4; TRBD1 aligns across 9 bases. The CDR3 length is 14 residues. Germline loops: CDR1 SSHAT, CDR2 FNYEAQ (reference sequence). CDR3 in DNA: TGTGCTAGCAGCTCGGGACAGGGATGTGAAAAACTGTTTTTT. This gives the protein CASSSGQGCEKLFF.